Listed below are T cell receptor beta chains from one sample, sequenced in a study of blood T cells in healthy people across ages. A single record per CDR3 protein comes from TCRdb applying MiXCR to the 5' RACE reads. Altogether around 780,000 distinct CDR3 sequences are present, 25% to 30% being singletons, with the ten largest covering 2.5% to 3.5%. The same data also contributed to another study, on T cells of mothers and their children.

Sequenced input: blood. The receptors originated from a boy younger than 18 in good health. Both conserved end residues are part of each CDR3. D genes are given only for firm matches. Clone size is not always given. Where it is, it says once, few, many or a class for expanded clones.

j_call d_call cdr3_length v_call clone_size cdr3_aa cdr3_nt
TRBJ1-6 . 11 TRBV3-1 few CASNSRSPLHF TGTGCCAGCAACTCGCGGTCACCCCTCCACTTT
TRBJ2-4 . 15 TRBV2 few CASSVRRSEENIQYF TGTGCCAGCAGTGTTCGAAGGTCTGAAGAAAACATTCAGTACTTC
TRBJ1-4 . 13 TRBV5-1 few CASSLGHPEKLFF TGCGCCAGCAGCCTAGGACATCCTGAAAAACTGTTTTTT
TRBJ1-4 . 14 TRBV6-6 . CASRRNEGNEKLFF TGTGCCAGCAGGCGGAACGAGGGTAATGAAAAACTGTTTTTT
TRBJ1-1 TRBD1 15 TRBV5-1 few CASSIRTGRNTEAFF TGCGCCAGCAGCATCAGGACAGGGAGGAACACTGAAGCTTTCTTT
TRBJ1-2 TRBD1 15 TRBV12-3/TRBV12-4 . CASSPGQGWGVGYTF TGTGCCAGCAGTCCCGGACAGGGTTGGGGCGTTGGCTACACCTTC
TRBJ2-5 . 14 TRBV6-6 . CASTQTAFQETQYF TGTGCCAGCACCCAGACAGCTTTCCAAGAGACCCAGTACTTC
TRBJ1-2 TRBD1 15 TRBV24-1 . CATSEPGQGSSGYTF TGTGCCACCAGTGAACCGGGACAGGGGTCTTCTGGCTACACCTTC
TRBJ2-3 . 16 TRBV6-5 few CASSYSLKEVSYTQYF TGTGCCAGCAGTTACTCCCTCAAAGAAGTCAGTTATACGCAGTATTTT
TRBJ2-5 . 17 TRBV12-3/TRBV12-4 . CASSLGRGAASQETQYF TGTGCCAGCAGTTTAGGTCGGGGGGCCGCTTCCCAAGAGACCCAGTACTTC
TRBJ1-4 . 15 TRBV7-9 . CATAWGDATNEKLFF TGTGCCACGGCCTGGGGTGATGCAACTAATGAAAAACTGTTTTTT
TRBJ1-4 TRBD1 14 TRBV12-3/TRBV12-4 . CASSTQTGTRKLFF TGTGCCAGCAGTACCCAGACAGGGACTCGAAAACTGTTTTTT
TRBJ2-7 . 15 TRBV6-5 . CASSYGSNQGGEQYF TGTGCCAGCAGTTACGGCTCGAATCAGGGGGGCGAGCAGTACTTC
TRBJ2-7 TRBD2 15 TRBV9 . CASSAGTSGPYEQYF TGTGCCAGCAGCGCCGGGACTAGCGGACCCTACGAGCAGTACTTC
TRBJ1-4 . 14 TRBV12-3/TRBV12-4 . CASRPRAANEKLFF TGTGCCAGCAGGCCGAGGGCGGCTAATGAAAAACTGTTTTTT
TRBJ2-7 . 16 TRBV28 few CASSQGRGTVSYEQYF TGTGCCAGCAGTCAGGGACGGGGGACCGTCTCCTACGAGCAGTACTTC
TRBJ2-7 . 12 TRBV2 . CASQVLSYEQYF TGTGCCAGCCAGGTTCTCTCCTACGAGCAGTACTTC
TRBJ2-7 TRBD1 15 TRBV19 few CASSKPGQGVFEQYF TGTGCCAGTAGTAAACCGGGACAGGGGGTCTTCGAGCAGTACTTC
TRBJ2-5 TRBD2 14 TRBV12-3/TRBV12-4 . CASRRTSGEETQYF TGTGCCAGCAGACGGACTAGCGGGGAAGAGACCCAGTACTTC
TRBJ2-1 . 12 TRBV20-1 few CSAREGEGEQFF TGCAGTGCTAGAGAGGGGGAAGGTGAGCAGTTCTTC
TRBJ2-5 . 15 TRBV6-5 . CASSPPRALGEAQYF TGTGCCAGCAGTCCCCCCAGAGCTTTAGGAGAGGCCCAGTACTTC
TRBJ2-5 . 12 TRBV12-3/TRBV12-4 . CTSVGDYNEQFF .
TRBJ1-1 TRBD1 15 TRBV7-3 few CASSLSPDRATEAFF TGTGCCAGCAGCTTATCCCCCGACAGGGCCACCGAAGCTTTCTTT
TRBJ2-7 . 13 TRBV4-1 . CASSQVPPYEQYF TGCGCCAGCAGCCAAGTCCCCCCCTACGAGCAGTACTTC
TRBJ1-4 TRBD1 18 TRBV10-3 few CAISREGQAFPTNEKLFF TGTGCCATCAGCCGAGAGGGACAGGCCTTTCCAACTAATGAAAAACTGTTTTTT
TRBJ2-7 TRBD1 16 TRBV11-2 once CASSRGGDRVPYEQYF TGTGCCAGCAGCCGGGGAGGGGACAGGGTCCCCTACGAGCAGTACTTC
TRBJ2-5 TRBD1 15 TRBV5-1 . CASSLADRDQETQYF TGCGCCAGCAGCTTGGCCGACAGGGACCAAGAGACCCAGTACTTC